This T cell receptor beta chain was sequenced in a study of T cell responses to AZD1222 COVID-19 vaccine. Regarding the study as a whole: Seropositive at baseline were only a handful of AZD1222 recipients. All repertoire sampling was performed exclusively after the peak T cell response. With dominance at 160-218 and 743-854, vaccine-associated CD4 TCRs spanned spike.

The table came from immunoSEQ multiplex PCR; TCRdb's copy has only in-frame clones and leaves some out. The repertoire has 140,000 or so clones, under 95% of them found once; the top ten carry approximately 8%. There are a few counts of this clone. The target antigen is unknown. Trimming took off 7 bases at V and 1 base at J, with 17 bases between the two ends. Germline V CDR1 and CDR2: MDHEN, SYDVKM. The CDR3 has 15 amino acids. Sample: peripheral blood, taken 28 days after the second dose of the MenACWY control vaccine. The chain has TRBV28 and TRBJ2-7; unclear D gene. This clonotype was obtained from an adult who received the MenACWY meningococcal vaccine as a control. This CDR3 is CASIPPGKSSYEQYF. The CDR3 bases are TGTGCCAGCATTCCCCCTGGGAAGTCGTCCTACGAGCAGTACTTC.